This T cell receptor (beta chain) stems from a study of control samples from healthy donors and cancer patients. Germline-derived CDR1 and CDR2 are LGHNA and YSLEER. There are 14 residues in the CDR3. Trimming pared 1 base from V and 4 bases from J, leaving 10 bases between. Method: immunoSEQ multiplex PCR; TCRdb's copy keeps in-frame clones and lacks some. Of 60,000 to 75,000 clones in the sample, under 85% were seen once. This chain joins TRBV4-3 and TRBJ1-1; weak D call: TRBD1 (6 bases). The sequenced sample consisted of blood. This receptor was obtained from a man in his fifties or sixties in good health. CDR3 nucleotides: TGCGCCAGCAGCCAAGTAGAGGGGGTCACTGAAGCTTTCTTT. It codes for CASSQVEGVTEAFF.